These 26 T cell receptor beta chains were sequenced from one sample in a study of CD8+ T cells in alopecia areata. Treatment noted: oral pan-JAK inhibitor, 5-10 mg twice daily. Extracted RNA was reverse transcribed into cDNA, the sequencing template. The table came from immunoSEQ multiplex PCR; TCRdb's copy has only in-frame clones and leaves some out. This sample carries approximately 90,000 clones, around 70% of them seen once, and the ten largest clones take 15% to 20%. The sample consisted of CD8+ T cells sorted from blood, taken at approximately week 45, from a patient treated with tofacitinib. These receptors were taken from a human donor with alopecia areata.

The CDR3 DNA sequence: TGCAGCGTCGCTACCCTGTCCCCCCGGGAGGGGAATGAGCAGTTCTTC. Translated, it gives CSVATLSPREGNEQFF. The chain couples TRBV29-1 to TRBJ2-1, with 8 bases aligning to TRBD2. Germline V gene data show CDR1 as SQVTM and CDR2 as ANQGSEA. The V segment lost 6 bases and the J segment 7 bases; nucleotides outside the gene matches: 17. The CDR3 loop spans 16 amino acids.

The V and J genes are TRBV29-1 and TRBJ1-2; D ambiguous. Germline lookup yields CDR1 SQVTM and CDR2 ANQGSEA. This CDR3 contains 13 residues. Trimming removed 6 bases from V and 4 bases from J, with 15 bases in between. This CDR3 is CSVGNGTIYGYTF. As DNA, the CDR3 is TGCAGCGTGGGTAACGGTACTATCTATGGCTACACCTTC.

This clone was observed once. The rearrangement uses TRBV30 and TRBJ2-3, with TRBD2 matching over 11 bases. V lost 8 bases and J lost 4; bases outside the gene matches: 8. This CDR3 has 14 amino acids. From germline, CDR1 is GTSNPN and CDR2 SVGIG (reference sequence). The CDR3 DNA reads as TGTGCCACCGGGGGACTAGCGGATTCAGATACGCAGTATTTT. Translating it yields CATGGLADSDTQYF.

The chain employs TRBV11-2 and TRBJ2-1; D ambiguous. The CDR3 extends over 12 amino acids. Germline CDR1 and CDR2: SGHAT and FQNNGV. Trimming shortened V by 2 bases and J by 6 bases, and 5 bases separated the two germline ends. As DNA, the CDR3 is TGTGCCAGCAGCTTAAAGGGCAATGAGCAGTTCTTC. This sequence encodes CASSLKGNEQFF.

This chain connects TRBV4-3 to TRBJ2-3; weak D call: TRBD2 (6 bases). Germline V gives CDR1 LGHNA, CDR2 YSLEER. V dropped 0 bases and J dropped 0 bases, with 13 bases sitting between them. The CDR3 spans 17 residues. CDR3 sequence (DNA): TGCGCCAGCAGCCAAGATCTCGATGCGGGAAGCACAGATACGCAGTATTTT. The encoded protein is CASSQDLDAGSTDTQYF.

The rearrangement joins TRBV28 to TRBJ2-7, with 7 bases matching TRBD1. The CDR3 runs 13 residues. The ends lost 6 bases at V and 4 bases at J; junction bases unmatched: 6. Germline loops: CDR1 MDHEN, CDR2 SYDVKM. The CDR3 spells CASRSGTAYEQYF. The CDR3 DNA sequence: TGTGCCAGCAGATCCGGGACAGCTTACGAGCAGTACTTC. The variable domain in full, completed from reference TRBV28 and TRBJ2-7, reads DVKVTQSSRYLVKRTGEKVFLECVQDMDHENMFWYRQDPGLGLRLIYFSYDVKMKEKGDIPEGYSVSREKKERFSLILESASTNQTSMYLCASRSGTAYEQYFGPGTRLTVT.

The rearrangement joins TRBV25-1 to TRBJ1-2, with D possibly being TRBD1 (5 bases). The germline V gene has CDR1 MGHDK and CDR2 SYGVNS. The V end was cut by 5 bases, the J end by 5 bases, with 15 bases between. This CDR3 region has 14 residues. As DNA, the CDR3 is TGTGCCAGCAGTATCTCGCAGGGAGGGTATGGCTACACCTTC. It is translated as CASSISQGGYGYTF.

This clone was counted once. The rearrangement joins TRBV7-2 to TRBJ1-1; maybe TRBD1 (6 bases). The CDR3 spans 15 residues. Germline V gene data show CDR1 as SGHTA and CDR2 as FQGNSA. The V end lost 4 bases, the J end lost 11 bases, and 23 bases lay between the germline ends. In DNA, the CDR3 is TGTGCCAGCAGCTCTAGAGGGGGAAGCCTTCTGAGGGCTTTCTTT. Its protein is CASSSRGGSLLRAFF.

Comments on this clone: A read error may produce the germline difference seen at one junction end. The chain combines TRBV11-2 with TRBJ2-4; TRBD2 matches at 13 bases. The CDR3 has 15 residues. Germline lookup yields CDR1 SGHAT and CDR2 FQNNGV. The CDR3 here is CASSLSAGTSGVENF. CDR3 in DNA: TGTGCCAGCAGCTTATCTGCGGGGACTAGCGGGGTTGAGAACTTC.

The chain uses TRBV14 and TRBJ1-2, with TRBD1 identical over 7 bases. This CDR3 region has 14 residues. The trim removed 5 bases at V and 8 bases at J, leaving 11 bases unmatched. In germline, CDR1 is SGHDN, CDR2 FVKESK. This CDR3 reads CASSIRDSEGGYTF. CDR3 nucleotide sequence: TGTGCCAGCAGCATACGGGACAGTGAAGGCGGCTACACCTTC.

The chain uses TRBV6-5 and TRBJ2-7, with D unclear. Trimming stripped 9 bases from V and 2 bases from J, with 14 bases between. The V gene's germline CDR1 is MNHEY and CDR2 SVGAGI. The CDR3 is 13 amino acids. The CDR3 here is CAREGAPAYEQYF. The CDR3 DNA is TGTGCCAGGGAAGGAGCGCCCGCCTACGAGCAGTACTTC.

This clone was picked up a small number of times. The rearrangement links TRBV5-1 to TRBJ2-1; 7 nucleotides match TRBD2. CDR1 SGHRS and CDR2 YFSETQ come from the germline V gene. This CDR3 spans 17 amino acids. V trimming: 0 bases; J trimming: 0 bases; junction bases outside the gene matches: 6. The CDR3 loop is CASSLEVGGTSYNEQFF. The DNA for the CDR3 is TGCGCCAGCAGCTTGGAGGTCGGGGGGACCTCCTACAATGAGCAGTTCTTC.

The genes are TRBV19 and TRBJ1-5; possibly TRBD1 for D (5 bases). V was shortened by 4 bases and J by 7 bases, with 8 bases between the two germline ends. This CDR3 comprises 12 residues. The germline gives CDR1 LNHDA, CDR2 SQIVND (reference sequence). The CDR3 bases are TGTGCCAGTAGTACGGGGGGGCAGCCCCAGCATTTT. It codes for CASSTGGQPQHF. The full variable domain, completed using reference TRBV19 and TRBJ1-5, is DGGITQSPKYLFRKEGQNVTLSCEQNLNHDAMYWYRQDPGQGLRLIYYSQIVNDFQKGDIAEGYSVSREKKESFPLTVTSAQKNPTAFYLCASSTGGQPQHFGDGTRLSIL.

For this clone: The sample carries other DNA sequences with the same CDR3. This chain links TRBV4-3 with TRBJ2-7, with TRBD1 identical over 7 bases. CDR3 length: 15 amino acids. Unmatched junction bases numbered 3, after V lost 1 base and J lost 0 bases. In germline, CDR1 is LGHNA, CDR2 YSLEER. DNA for the CDR3: TGCGCCAGCAGCCAAGGGACAGGTAACTCCTACGAGCAGTACTTC. Protein product: CASSQGTGNSYEQYF.

This clone turned up a few times. The V call is TRBV7-9, the J call TRBJ2-7; 7 positions agree with TRBD1. The germline gives CDR1 SEHNR, CDR2 FQNEAQ (reference sequence). This CDR3 comprises 13 residues. J was trimmed by 3 bases and V by 4 bases; bases with no gene match: 3. CDR3 in DNA: TGTGCCAGCAGCTCGGGACAGTTCTACGAGCAGTACTTC. This translates into CASSSGQFYEQYF.

J is TRBJ1-2 and V is TRBV11-2; TRBD1 matches at 7 bases. V lost 1 base to trimming and J lost 8 bases; unmatched junction nucleotides: 7. This CDR3 spans 14 amino acids. The V gene's germline CDR1 is SGHAT and CDR2 FQNNGV. CDR3 nucleotides: TGTGCCAGCAGCTTAGTTACAGGGGACAAGGGCTACACCTTC. Its translation: CASSLVTGDKGYTF.

The gene calls are TRBV6-5 and TRBJ1-1; 7 nucleotides align to TRBD1. The CDR3 is 14 amino acids. Germline V gene data show CDR1 as MNHEY and CDR2 as SVGAGI. V gave up 8 bases and J gave up 4 bases; unmatched junction bases: 10. CDR3 region: CASHPGTAGTEAFF. The CDR3 coding sequence is TGTGCCAGCCACCCAGGGACAGCTGGCACTGAAGCTTTCTTT.

The chain has TRBV6-5 and TRBJ2-1; D remains ambiguous. The CDR3 sequence is 12 residues long. CDR1 is MNHEY and CDR2 is SVGAGI in the germline V gene. V was shortened by 6 bases and J by 8 bases, with 11 bases between the two germline ends. The CDR3 protein is CASSQNTDEQFF. CDR3 bases: TGTGCCAGCAGCCAGAATACGGATGAGCAGTTCTTC.

The chain links TRBV7-2 to TRBJ2-3; D is ambiguous. The CDR3 spans 15 residues. Germline lookup yields CDR1 SGHTA and CDR2 FQGNSA. V was cut by 0 bases and J by 6 bases, with 13 bases left in between. CDR3 nucleotide sequence: TGTGCCAGCAGCTTAGCTTCCCGCCCAGCGGATACGCAGTATTTT. It yields the protein CASSLASRPADTQYF.

The chain couples TRBV4-3 to TRBJ1-2, with 10 bases matching TRBD1. The CDR3 totals 15 residues. CDR1 is LGHNA, CDR2 YSLEER, per germline. V gave up 3 bases and J gave up 6 bases; unmatched junction bases: 7. CDR3 in amino acids: CASSHTGTGVNGYTF. For the CDR3, the DNA is TGCGCCAGCAGCCACACCGGGACAGGGGTCAATGGCTACACCTTC.

In its sample, this clone was seen a few times. This chain connects TRBV5-4 to TRBJ2-7; D call uncertain. Germline-derived CDR1 and CDR2 are SGHNT and YYREEE (reference sequence). Between the trimmed V and J ends, which lost 0 bases and 4 bases, there was a span of 8 bases. The CDR3 has 13 residues. The CDR3 loop reads CASSLERLYEQYF. The CDR3 nucleotides are TGTGCCAGCAGCTTGGAGCGACTTTACGAGCAGTACTTC.

The chain combines TRBV11-2 with TRBJ2-1; 8 bases are shared with TRBD2. The CDR3 loop spans 16 amino acids. The germline CDR1 and CDR2 sequences are SGHAT and FQNNGV. V lost 4 bases and J lost 1; bases outside the gene matches: 6. CDR3 DNA: TGTGCCAGCAGCTCCTTGAGCGGGGGATCCTACAATGAGCAGTTCTTC. Translation: CASSSLSGGSYNEQFF.

The chain is built from TRBV6-6 and TRBJ2-1; no reliable D call. This CDR3 region has 11 residues. Germline V gene sequence: CDR1 MNHNY, CDR2 SVGAGI (reference sequence). The ends were cut back, 5 bases at V and 7 bases at J, with 6 bases in the middle. CDR3 residues: CASSPTNEQFF. As DNA, the CDR3 is TGTGCCAGCAGTCCGACAAATGAGCAGTTCTTC.

The genes are TRBV5-6 and TRBJ2-3; no clear D. CDR3 size: 15 residues. V was pared by 2 bases and J by 3 bases, with 13 bases between. CDR1 is SGHDT, CDR2 YYEEEE, per germline. The CDR3 nucleotides are TGTGCCAGCAGCTTCGGGCAGGATGATACAGATACGCAGTATTTT. Translating it yields CASSFGQDDTDTQYF.

The chain combines TRBV4-3 with TRBJ1-6, with D perhaps TRBD1 (5 bases). Germline V lookup: CDR1 LGHNA, CDR2 YSLEER. Between the trimmed V and J ends, which lost 0 bases and 10 bases, there was a span of 13 bases. This CDR3 has 15 residues. For the CDR3, the DNA is TGCGCCAGCAGCCAAGATTGGAAAGGGGTCTCACCCCTCCACTTT. This codes for CASSQDWKGVSPLHF.

This clone was counted a few times. The chain recombines TRBV6-6 with TRBJ1-1; 9 bases map to TRBD1. V was pared by 6 bases and J by 0 bases, with 5 bases of the junction left unmatched. Germline CDR1 MNHNY, CDR2 SVGAGI (reference sequence). This CDR3 has 15 amino acids. CDR3 nucleotides: TGTGCCAGCAGAGAACAGGGGGCCTTGAACACTGAAGCTTTCTTT. Protein product: CASREQGALNTEAFF.